Presented here are 21 T cell receptor beta chains from one specimen sequenced in a study of blood T cell repertoires in COVID-19. TCRdb's table, derived via immunoSEQ multiplex PCR, lists solely in-frame clones and lacks some. The data show 120,000 to 150,000 clones, approximately 86% seen once. The sequenced sample was peripheral blood. The receptors were gathered from a woman aged 60-70 years with acute or convalescent COVID-19.

V usage is TRBV7-2 and J usage is TRBJ2-1, with D perhaps TRBD1 (6 bases). Germline values: CDR1 SGHTA, CDR2 FQGNSA. This CDR3 is built from 13 residues. V was pared by 11 bases and J by 3 bases, with 14 bases between. The CDR3 DNA reads as TGTGCCGCGGCAGGGGCGAACTACAATGAGCAGTTCTTC. This sequence encodes CAAAGANYNEQFF.

The gene calls are TRBV19 and TRBJ2-5; D possibly corresponds to TRBD1 (5 bases). The V gene lost 1 base and the J gene lost 2 bases, with 11 bases spanning the gap. Germline V gives CDR1 LNHDA, CDR2 SQIVND (reference sequence). CDR3 length equals 15 residues. CDR3 in amino acids: CASSIATGLQETQYF. The CDR3 nucleotides are TGTGCCAGTAGTATAGCAACAGGATTACAAGAGACCCAGTACTTC.

This chain links TRBV28 with TRBJ2-7; the D is unclear. Trimming removed 10 bases from V and 2 bases from J, with 24 bases in between. The V gene's germline CDR1 is MDHEN and CDR2 SYDVKM. The CDR3 has 16 residues. The CDR3: CAIVGRSKTLTYEQYF. The CDR3 bases are TGTGCCATAGTGGGCAGGTCCAAAACCCTTACCTACGAGCAGTACTTC. Looking up the rest from reference TRBV28 and TRBJ2-7 gives the full variable domain: DVKVTQSSRYLVKRTGEKVFLECVQDMDHENMFWYRQDPGLGLRLIYFSYDVKMKEKGDIPEGYSVSREKKERFSLILESASTNQTSMYLCAIVGRSKTLTYEQYFGPGTRLTVT.

The chain recombines TRBV6-2 or TRBV6-3 with TRBJ2-5; 10 bases are a match to TRBD2. The trim removed 2 bases at V and 5 bases at J, leaving 8 bases unmatched. In germline, CDR1 is MNHEY, CDR2 SVGEGT. The CDR3 totals 16 residues. The CDR3 protein is CASSYGLAGGGETQYF. The CDR3 nucleotides are TGTGCCAGCAGTTACGGGTTAGCGGGAGGTGGGGAGACCCAGTACTTC.

Only one count was recorded for this clone. The CDR3 loop reads CASSSGRQGKSEQYF. The CDR3, as DNA: TGTGCCAGCAGTTCGGGAAGGCAGGGGAAGAGCGAGCAGTACTTC. V is TRBV28 and J is TRBJ2-7, with D tentatively TRBD1 (6 bases). The CDR3 loop spans 15 amino acids. Trimming took off 4 bases at V and 6 bases at J, with 19 bases between the two ends. Germline-derived CDR1 and CDR2 are MDHEN and SYDVKM.

The V gene is TRBV5-1, the J gene TRBJ2-5; TRBD1 matches 11 bases. CDR1 is SGHRS and CDR2 is YFSETQ in the germline V gene. V was clipped by 4 bases and J by 6 bases; unmatched bases: 5. The CDR3 extends over 14 amino acids. Here the CDR3 reads CASSPGTGGQTQYF. The CDR3, as DNA: TGCGCCAGCAGCCCCGGGACAGGGGGTCAGACCCAGTACTTC.

CDR3 in amino acids: CASSRWTGNNEQFF. The CDR3 DNA reads TGTGCCAGCAGTAGGTGGACAGGGAACAATGAGCAGTTCTTC. The rearrangement joins TRBV6-5 to TRBJ2-1, with 8 bases that match TRBD1. Per germline, CDR1 MNHEY and CDR2 SVGAGI. The CDR3 is 14 residues long. V dropped 5 bases and J dropped 5; count of bases not matched to a gene: 5.

The V and J genes are TRBV2 and TRBJ1-5, with D maybe TRBD1 (5 bases). Trimming cost V 4 bases and J 4 bases, with 8 bases left between them. CDR1 SNHLY and CDR2 FYNNEI come from the germline V gene. The CDR3 extends over 13 amino acids. This CDR3 reads CASSGGGNQPQHF. Here the CDR3 DNA reads TGTGCCAGCAGTGGCGGGGGAAATCAGCCCCAGCATTTT. Full variable domain (rest looked up from reference TRBV2 and TRBJ1-5): EPEVTQTPSHQVTQMGQEVILRCVPISNHLYFYWYRQILGQKVEFLVSFYNNEISEKSEIFDDQFSVERPDGSNFTLKIRSTKLEDSAMYFCASSGGGNQPQHFGDGTRLSIL.

V is TRBV5-1 and J is TRBJ2-5; TRBD2 matches 13 bases. CDR1 and CDR2 (germline): SGHRS, YFSETQ. The CDR3 has 16 residues. Trimming at V came to 4 bases and at J to 7 bases, leaving 10 bases not matched to a gene. In DNA form, the CDR3 reads TGCGCCAGCAGCCCAGGACTAGCGGGGGCCCGAGGGACCCAGTACTTC. Amino acids: CASSPGLAGARGTQYF.

This chain links TRBV19 with TRBJ2-5; a weak D match, TRBD2 (5 bases). The germline V gene encodes CDR1 LNHDA and CDR2 SQIVND (reference sequence). This CDR3 spans 15 amino acids. V gave up 3 bases and J gave up 5 bases, with 16 bases separating them. The chain's CDR3 is CASSILGSSGETQYF. CDR3 nucleotide sequence: TGTGCCAGTAGTATTTTAGGGTCATCGGGGGAGACCCAGTACTTC.

This chain uses TRBV7-9 with TRBJ1-2; perhaps TRBD1 as D (5 bases). The germline gives CDR1 SEHNR, CDR2 FQNEAQ (reference sequence). V was shortened by 2 bases and J by 0 bases, with 16 bases between the two germline ends. The CDR3 extends over 17 amino acids. Written as DNA, the CDR3 is TGTGCCAGCAGCTTAAGACTTGGGGCCCTCTCTAACTATGGCTACACCTTC. This gives the protein CASSLRLGALSNYGYTF. The variable domain in full, with the rest retrieved from reference TRBV7-9 and TRBJ1-2, is DTGVSQNPRHKITKRGQNVTFRCDPISEHNRLYWYRQTLGQGPEFLTYFQNEAQLEKSRLLSDRFSAERPKGSFSTLEIQRTEQGDSAMYLCASSLRLGALSNYGYTFGSGTRLTVV.

The chain's CDR3 is CASSDDSLNQPQHF. The CDR3 nucleotides are TGTGCCAGCAGTGACGACAGCCTTAATCAGCCCCAGCATTTT. The chain is built from TRBV6-1 and TRBJ1-5; weak D call: TRBD1 (5 bases). The V and J ends lost 3 bases and 4 bases respectively, with 10 bases between them. Germline V gene sequence: CDR1 MNHNS, CDR2 SASEGT. This CDR3 has 14 residues.

The chain has TRBV7-3 and TRBJ2-5; D possibly corresponds to TRBD2 (5 bases). Trimming left V 5 bases short and J 5 bases short, with 15 bases between. CDR1 is SGHTA, CDR2 FQGTGA, per germline. This CDR3 has 14 amino acids. The CDR3 loop is CASSPGVRSETQYF. The CDR3, as DNA: TGTGCCAGCAGCCCCGGGGTTCGGAGTGAGACCCAGTACTTC.

The chain recombines TRBV7-2 with TRBJ2-7, with 9 nucleotides matching TRBD1. The CDR3 has 15 residues. Germline assignment: CDR1 SGHTA and CDR2 FQGNSA. V gave up 6 bases and J gave up 3 bases; unmatched junction bases: 9. This CDR3 is CASSPGQGSSYEQYF. CDR3 bases: TGTGCCAGCAGTCCCGGACAGGGGAGTAGCTACGAGCAGTACTTC. The full variable domain, in which reference TRBV7-2 and TRBJ2-7 provide the parts outside the CDR3, is GAGVSQSPSNKVTEKGKDVELRCDPISGHTALYWYRQSLGQGLEFLIYFQGNSAPDKSGLPSDRFSAERTGGSVSTLTIQRTQQEDSAVYLCASSPGQGSSYEQYFGPGTRLTVT.

The gene calls are TRBV7-2 and TRBJ1-2; 7 bases map to TRBD1. Germline V lookup: CDR1 SGHTA, CDR2 FQGNSA. This CDR3 contains 15 residues. V lost 0 bases, J lost 4 bases, and 5 bases stayed unmatched. The CDR3 region is CASSLAGTAVYGYTF. The CDR3 coding sequence is TGTGCCAGCAGCTTAGCGGGGACAGCGGTCTATGGCTACACCTTC.

The chain employs TRBV3-1 (or the pseudogene TRBV3-2) and TRBJ1-6; a possible D gene is TRBD1 (5 bases). This CDR3 is built from 14 residues. Germline V gene lookup returns CDR1 LGHDT and CDR2 YNNKEL (reference sequence). Trimming pared 3 bases from V and 2 bases from J, leaving 5 bases between. This CDR3 reads CASSQTAYNSPLHF. CDR3 sequence (DNA): TGTGCCAGCAGCCAGACAGCCTATAATTCACCCCTCCACTTT.

This clone showed up just a few times. The V and J genes are TRBV3-1 (or the pseudogene TRBV3-2) and TRBJ1-6; D not resolved. CDR1 LGHDT and CDR2 YNNKEL come from the germline V gene (reference sequence). V shed 1 base and J shed 1 base, with 5 bases lying between them. The CDR3 consists of 15 residues. The CDR3 region has the DNA TGTGCCAGCAGCCAAGGCGGTTCCTATAATTCACCCCTCCACTTT. Its translation is CASSQGGSYNSPLHF.

The chain couples TRBV18 to TRBJ2-3; a weak D match, TRBD1 (5 bases). Germline V gene sequence: CDR1 KGHSH, CDR2 LQKENI. V dropped 3 bases and J dropped 4 bases, with 11 bases sitting between them. The CDR3 contains 14 residues. This CDR3 reads CASSPSRVADTQYF. The CDR3, as DNA: TGTGCCAGCTCACCGAGCAGGGTTGCAGATACGCAGTATTTT.

The rearrangement links TRBV29-1 to TRBJ2-5, with D possibly being TRBD2 (5 bases). The CDR3 has 15 amino acids. Germline CDR1 and CDR2: SQVTM and ANQGSEA. V was trimmed by 4 bases and J by 2 bases, leaving 17 bases between them. CDR3 DNA: TGCAGCGTTGGAGGGCAGCGGAGTTGGCAAGAGACCCAGTACTTC. Translating it yields CSVGGQRSWQETQYF.

In the case of this clone: One junction end does not reproduce the germline sequence, and a read error may be involved. The J gene is TRBJ2-1, the V gene TRBV27; 13 bases agree with TRBD2. Germline values: CDR1 MNHEY, CDR2 SMNVEV (reference sequence). This CDR3 has 17 residues. Here the CDR3 reads CVSSLRLAGGPYNEQFF. DNA for the CDR3: TGTGTCAGCAGTTTAAGACTAGCGGGGGGTCCCTACAATGAGCAGTTCTTC.

This chain links TRBV21-1 with TRBJ1-1; the D call in the table, TRBD1, was not verified against the DNA. TRBV21-1 is listed as a pseudogene. The CDR3 runs to 14 residues. CDR3 nucleotide sequence: TGTGCCAGCAGCAGGGACAGATTGAACACTGAAGCTTTCTTT. It is translated as CASSRDRLNTEAFF.